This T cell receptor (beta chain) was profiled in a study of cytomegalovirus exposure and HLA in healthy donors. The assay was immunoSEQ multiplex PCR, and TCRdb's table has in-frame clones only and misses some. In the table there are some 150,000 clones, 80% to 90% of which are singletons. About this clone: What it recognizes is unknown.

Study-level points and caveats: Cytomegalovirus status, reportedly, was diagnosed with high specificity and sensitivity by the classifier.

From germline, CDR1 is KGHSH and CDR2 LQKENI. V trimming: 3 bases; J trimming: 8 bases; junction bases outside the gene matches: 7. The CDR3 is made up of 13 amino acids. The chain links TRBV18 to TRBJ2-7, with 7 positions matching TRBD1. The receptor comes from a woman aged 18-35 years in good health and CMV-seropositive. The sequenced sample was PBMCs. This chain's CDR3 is CASSPPGTAKQYF. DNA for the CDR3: TGTGCCAGCTCACCCCCCGGGACAGCTAAGCAGTACTTC.